Presented here are 21 T cell receptor beta chains from one specimen sequenced in a study of regulatory T cells in long-lasting Graves disease. Time point denoted: persistent/refractory GD, antithyroid drugs over 5 years with positive TRAb. Making the TCR library involved RNA that had been extracted from PBMCs. Investigators prepared the TCR beta libraries by applying iRepertoire HTBI primers and Arm-PCR of CDR3 regions. TCRdb used MiXCR to reprocess the multiplex PCR reads, holding one entry per CDR3 protein. In the table there are 600,000 to 800,000 distinct CDR3 sequences, 25% to 35% of which are singletons. Sequences were derived from peripheral blood mononuclear cells (PBMCs), sampled when the disease was refractory, from a patient treated with antithyroid drugs. Receptors were obtained from a female donor with Graves disease.

The CDR3 spells CASSYSQVPLSEQYF. CDR3 coding DNA: TGTGCCAGCAGTTACTCCCAGGTCCCACTTTCCGAGCAGTACTTC. This chain uses TRBV6-9 with TRBJ2-7; no clear D. The V end lost 3 bases, the J end lost 6 bases, and 18 bases lay between the germline ends. The CDR3 length is 15 residues. CDR1 is MNHGY and CDR2 is SVAAGI in the germline V gene.

This clonotype was seen more than once but under ten times. This chain links TRBV7-9 with TRBJ2-7; D ambiguous. The CDR3 totals 13 residues. V shed 1 base and J shed 3 bases, with 7 bases lying between them. Germline V gives CDR1 SEHNR, CDR2 FQNEAQ (reference sequence). Here the CDR3 reads CASSLGAYYEQYF. DNA for the CDR3: TGTGCCAGCAGCTTAGGTGCCTACTACGAGCAGTACTTC.

The genes are TRBV10-3 and TRBJ1-1; D uncertain. V was pared by 5 bases and J by 0 bases, with 13 bases between. In germline, CDR1 is ENHRY, CDR2 SYGVKD. The CDR3 is made up of 15 amino acids. CDR3 region: CAISQPEHMNTEAFF. The DNA for the CDR3 is TGTGCCATCAGTCAACCAGAACACATGAACACTGAAGCTTTCTTT.

About this clonotype: This may be a read error: a much more frequent sequence differs by one nucleotide. The genes are TRBV28 and TRBJ2-1; TRBD2 is a possible D gene (5 bases). The CDR3 consists of 17 residues. V was shortened by 6 bases and J by 3 bases, with 21 bases between the two germline ends. The germline V gene encodes CDR1 MDHEN and CDR2 SYDVKM. This CDR3 is CASSSPLTSPYYNEQFF. Here the CDR3 DNA reads TGTGCCAGCAGCTCCCCCCTAACTAGTCCTTACTACAATGAGCAGTTCTTC.

The chain joins TRBV5-1 to TRBJ2-7; D possibly matches TRBD1 or TRBD2 (5 bases each). Germline lookup yields CDR1 SGHRS and CDR2 YFSETQ. The CDR3 is 16 amino acids. V was trimmed by 0 bases and J by 6 bases, leaving 19 bases between them. The DNA of the CDR3 is TGCGCCAGCAGCTTGGGAGGGGCAGGACTCCAGCTCGAGCAGTACTTC. Amino acid sequence: CASSLGGAGLQLEQYF.

This clonotype has ten or more counts. The chain employs TRBV2 and TRBJ1-5; D might be TRBD1 (5 bases). The germline CDR1 and CDR2 sequences are SNHLY and FYNNEI. V lost 3 bases and J 4 bases, leaving 16 bases between the germline ends. CDR3 length equals 16 residues. Here the CDR3 reads CASSDWSGISNQPQHF. CDR3 sequence (DNA): TGTGCCAGCAGTGACTGGTCAGGGATTAGTAATCAGCCCCAGCATTTT.

CDR3 protein: CATSRDRPGGNQPQHF. The CDR3 DNA is TGTGCCACCAGCAGAGATCGGCCCGGGGGGAATCAGCCCCAGCATTTT. The J gene is TRBJ1-5, the V gene TRBV15; D possibly corresponds to TRBD1 (5 bases). The CDR3 loop spans 16 amino acids. The V gene lost 0 bases and the J gene lost 4 bases, with 13 bases spanning the gap. The germline gives CDR1 LNHNV, CDR2 YYDKDF (reference sequence).

As DNA, the CDR3 is TGTGCCAGCAGGCCCCTCGATAGGAGTTCCCAGTACTTC. Translating it yields CASRPLDRSSQYF. The V gene is TRBV27, the J gene TRBJ2-5; no firm D call. Trimming left V 6 bases short and J 9 bases short, with 17 bases between. The V gene's germline CDR1 is MNHEY and CDR2 SMNVEV (reference sequence). The CDR3 consists of 13 residues.

The J gene is TRBJ1-1, the V gene TRBV7-6, with unresolved D. Germline loops: CDR1 SGHVS, CDR2 FNYEAQ. The CDR3 is 12 residues long. The ends were cut back, 2 bases at V and 7 bases at J, with 8 bases in the middle. CDR3 region: CASSLNYNEAFF. The CDR3 region has the DNA TGTGCCAGCAGCTTAAATTACAATGAAGCTTTCTTT.

This clonotype came up many times. The chain uses TRBV12-3 or TRBV12-4 and TRBJ1-5; D is perhaps TRBD1 (6 bases). CDR3 size: 14 residues. Deletions cut 6 bases from V and 7 bases from J, with 16 bases between. CDR3 bases: TGTGCCAGCAGCTTAAGGGGGGGCGGCCAGCCCCAGCATTTT. This codes for CASSLRGGGQPQHF.

The table lists this clonotype with many counts. The chain couples TRBV12-3 or TRBV12-4 to TRBJ2-7; 7 bases line up with TRBD1. The CDR3 is 15 residues long. The V and J ends lost 6 bases and 3 bases, in that order; junction bases with no gene match: 11. Here the CDR3 reads CASRVGGDRIYEQYF. The CDR3 DNA follows: TGTGCCAGCAGGGTGGGTGGGGACAGAATCTACGAGCAGTACTTC.

This clonotype was observed many times. This rearrangement joins TRBV12-3 or TRBV12-4 to TRBJ1-5; D unclear. The V gene lost 6 bases and the J gene lost 1 base, with 10 bases spanning the gap. This CDR3 region has 14 residues. The CDR3 coding sequence is TGTGCCAGCAGAGTTGGGCAGAGCAATCAGCCCCAGCATTTT. Amino acid sequence: CASRVGQSNQPQHF.

V usage is TRBV12-3 or TRBV12-4 and J usage is TRBJ2-6; 12 bases map to TRBD1. The CDR3 loop spans 18 amino acids. J lost 3 bases, V lost 5 bases, and 8 bases had no gene match. The CDR3 spells CASSQPGQGARGANVLTF. The CDR3 DNA follows: TGTGCCAGCAGTCAGCCGGGACAGGGGGCGCGTGGGGCCAACGTCCTGACTTTC.

The gene calls are TRBV2 and TRBJ1-2; TRBD1 matches at 10 bases. From germline, CDR1 is SNHLY and CDR2 FYNNEI. J gave up 4 bases and V 6 bases, and 5 bases lay outside the gene matches. The CDR3 covers 14 residues. CDR3 sequence: CASSAGQGSYGYTF. CDR3 coding DNA: TGTGCCAGCAGCGCGGGACAGGGGAGCTATGGCTACACCTTC.

This clonotype was detected a few times. This chain links TRBV7-9 with TRBJ2-7; D not resolved. V was cut by 5 bases and J by 6 bases, with 11 bases left in between. Looked up from germline, CDR1 is SEHNR and CDR2 is FQNEAQ (reference sequence). The CDR3 length is 12 residues. The CDR3 coding sequence is TGTGCCAGCAGCACGCACCCTGGCGAGCAGTACTTC. Translating gives CASSTHPGEQYF.

This clonotype was seen only a few times. As DNA, the CDR3 is TGCAGCGTTTTTCAGGGACCCTTCTATGGCTACACCTTC. Amino acid sequence: CSVFQGPFYGYTF. V and J are TRBV29-1 and TRBJ1-2; possible D gene TRBD1, 5 bases. Germline values: CDR1 SQVTM, CDR2 ANQGSEA. This CDR3 is built from 13 residues. V was shortened by 5 bases and J by 4 bases, with 14 bases between the two germline ends.

This clonotype was recorded at least ten times. The CDR3 DNA reads as TGTGCCAGCAGTTTCGACACTGACTATGGCTACACCTTC. It codes for CASSFDTDYGYTF. The chain combines TRBV28 with TRBJ1-2; no definite D call. The V gene's germline CDR1 is MDHEN and CDR2 SYDVKM. Trimming stripped 3 bases from V and 3 bases from J, with 8 bases between. CDR3 length: 13 amino acids.

The CDR3 region has the DNA TGCAGTGCTAGCCGGCCGGGACAAGAGACCCAGTACTTC. Translating it yields CSASRPGQETQYF. The V and J genes are TRBV20-1 and TRBJ2-5, with a possible D match to TRBD2 (5 bases). The length of the CDR3 is 13 residues. V lost 3 bases and J lost 2, with 10 bases in between. In germline, CDR1 is DFQATT, CDR2 SNEGSKA (reference sequence).

The chain couples TRBV28 to TRBJ1-5; 9 bases align to TRBD1. Germline CDR1 and CDR2: MDHEN and SYDVKM. The length of the CDR3 is 15 residues. V shed 7 bases and J 4 bases; nucleotides not matched to a gene: 8. The CDR3 sequence: CASKFDRGENQPQHF. The CDR3 DNA sequence: TGTGCCAGCAAATTTGACAGGGGGGAAAATCAGCCCCAGCATTTT.

The rearrangement uses TRBV7-9 and TRBJ2-7; no definite D call. Trimming cost V 4 bases and J 2 bases, with 12 bases left between them. Germline lookup yields CDR1 SEHNR and CDR2 FQNEAQ (reference sequence). This CDR3 is 14 amino acids long. This chain's CDR3 is CASSYRTGTYEQYF. CDR3 bases: TGTGCCAGCAGCTATAGGACCGGAACCTACGAGCAGTACTTC.

The CDR3 sequence is CASSEPFGQGFTEAFF. CDR3 nucleotides: TGCGCCAGCAGTGAGCCGTTCGGACAGGGTTTCACTGAAGCTTTCTTT. V usage is TRBV10-2 and J usage is TRBJ1-1; 8 nucleotides align to TRBD1. Germline V gene data show CDR1 as WSHSY and CDR2 as SAAADI. The CDR3 is 16 residues long. Trimming cost V 2 bases and J 4 bases; bases outside gene matches: 9.